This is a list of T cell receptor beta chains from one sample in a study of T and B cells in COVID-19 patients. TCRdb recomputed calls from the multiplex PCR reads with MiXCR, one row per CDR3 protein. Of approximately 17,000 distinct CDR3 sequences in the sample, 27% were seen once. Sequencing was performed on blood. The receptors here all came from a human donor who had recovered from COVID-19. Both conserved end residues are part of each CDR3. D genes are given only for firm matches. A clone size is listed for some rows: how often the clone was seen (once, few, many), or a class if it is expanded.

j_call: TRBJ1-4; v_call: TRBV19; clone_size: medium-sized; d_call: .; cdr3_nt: TGTGCCAGTAGTATAGGGACGGCGGGACTGTTTTTT; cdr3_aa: CASSIGTAGLFF
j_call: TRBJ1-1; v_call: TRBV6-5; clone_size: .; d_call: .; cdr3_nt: TGTGCCAGCAGCCGACCCGGGGGGAACACTGAAGCTTTCTTT; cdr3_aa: CASSRPGGNTEAFF
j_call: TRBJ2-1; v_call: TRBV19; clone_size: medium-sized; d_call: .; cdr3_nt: TGTGCCAGTAGTGGGTCCCTGGGTCCAATTTATGAGCAGTTCTTC; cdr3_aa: CASSGSLGPIYEQFF
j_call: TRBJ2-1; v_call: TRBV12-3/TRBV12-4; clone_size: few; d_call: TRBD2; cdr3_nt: TGTGCCAGCAGTTTGCCCACTAGCGTTGAGCAGTTCTTC; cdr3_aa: CASSLPTSVEQFF
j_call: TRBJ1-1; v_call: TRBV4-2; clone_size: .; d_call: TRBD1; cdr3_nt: TGTGCCAGCAGCCAACCCCGGACAGGTGGCACTGAAGCTTTCTTT; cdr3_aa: CASSQPRTGGTEAFF
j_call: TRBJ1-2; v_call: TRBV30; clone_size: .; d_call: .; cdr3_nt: TGTGCCTGGAAGGGGGATTTCTATGGCTACACCTTC; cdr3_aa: CAWKGDFYGYTF
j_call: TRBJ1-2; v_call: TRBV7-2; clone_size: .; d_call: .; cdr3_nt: TGTGCCAGCAGCCTAATGACAGCTTCTTATGGCTACACCTTC; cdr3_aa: CASSLMTASYGYTF
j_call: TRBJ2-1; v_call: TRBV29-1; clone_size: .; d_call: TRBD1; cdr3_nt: TGCAGCGTTGACCCGGGACAGGGGGCGTTTAGCTCCTACAATGAGCAGTTCTTC; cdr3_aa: CSVDPGQGAFSSYNEQFF
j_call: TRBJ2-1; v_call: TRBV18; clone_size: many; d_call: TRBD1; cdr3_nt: TGTGCCAGCTCACCACCGGGCTTGACAGGGGGCAATGAGCAGTTCTTC; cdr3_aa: CASSPPGLTGGNEQFF
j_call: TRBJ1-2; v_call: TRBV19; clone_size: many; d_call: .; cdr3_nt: TGTGCCAGTAGTACCCCTCGGGGCCTCGACTATGGCTACACCTTC; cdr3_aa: CASSTPRGLDYGYTF
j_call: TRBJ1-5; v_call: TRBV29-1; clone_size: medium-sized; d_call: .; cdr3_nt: TGCAGCGTTGGAGGAGACAGTCGATATCAGCCCCAGCATTTT; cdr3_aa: CSVGGDSRYQPQHF
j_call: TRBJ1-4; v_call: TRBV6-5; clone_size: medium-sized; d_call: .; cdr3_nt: TGTGCCAGCAGTTACGACGAGATTAGGCTTGAACTGTTTTTT; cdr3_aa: CASSYDEIRLELFF
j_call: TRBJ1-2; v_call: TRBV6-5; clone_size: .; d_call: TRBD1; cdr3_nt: TGTGCCAGCAGCCAAACAGGGGGCGGATATGGCTACACCTTC; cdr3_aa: CASSQTGGGYGYTF
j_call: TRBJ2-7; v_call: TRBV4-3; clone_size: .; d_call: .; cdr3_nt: TGCGCCAGCAGCCGCTACCACGCCAGCTCCTACGAGCAGTACTTC; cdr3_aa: CASSRYHASSYEQYF
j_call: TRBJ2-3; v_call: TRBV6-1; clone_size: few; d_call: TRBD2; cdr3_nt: TGTGCCAGTGGGACTAGCCCGAGCACAGATACGCAGTATTTT; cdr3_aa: CASGTSPSTDTQYF
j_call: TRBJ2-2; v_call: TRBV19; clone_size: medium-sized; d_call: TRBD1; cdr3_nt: TGTGCCAGTAGTCTCTTGATGGGACAGGGAGGGAACGGGGAGCTGTTTTTT; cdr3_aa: CASSLLMGQGGNGELFF
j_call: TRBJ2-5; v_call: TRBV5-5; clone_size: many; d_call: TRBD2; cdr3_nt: TGTGCCAGCAGCTGGCGGGGGGGGTACCAAGAGACCCAGTACTTC; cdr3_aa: CASSWRGGYQETQYF
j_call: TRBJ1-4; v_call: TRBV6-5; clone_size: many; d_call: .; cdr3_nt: TGTGCCAGCAGTTATGGGGAGGGGCGTCGGGAAAAACTGTTTTTT; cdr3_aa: CASSYGEGRREKLFF
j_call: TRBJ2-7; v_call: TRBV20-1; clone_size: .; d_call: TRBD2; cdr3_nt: TGCAGTGCTAGCCAACTAGCGGGAGCCTCCGAGCAGTACTTC; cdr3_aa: CSASQLAGASEQYF
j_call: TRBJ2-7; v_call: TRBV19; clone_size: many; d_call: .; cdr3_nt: TGTGCCAGTAGTATTAACGCGGGGAGCTCCTACGAGCAGTACTTC; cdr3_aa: CASSINAGSSYEQYF
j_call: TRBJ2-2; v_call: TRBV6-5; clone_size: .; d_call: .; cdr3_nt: TGTGCCAGCAGCGACCGGGACCCCGGGGTCGGGGAGCTGTTTTTT; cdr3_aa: CASSDRDPGVGELFF
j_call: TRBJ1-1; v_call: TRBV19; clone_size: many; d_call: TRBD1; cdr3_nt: TGTGCCAGTAGTGCCCGACAGGGTTGGGCTTTCTTT; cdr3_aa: CASSARQGWAFF
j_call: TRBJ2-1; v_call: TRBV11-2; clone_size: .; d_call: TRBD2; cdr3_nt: TGTGCCAGCAGCCCTGGACAGGGACTAGCGGGCGTGGGGGATGAGCAGTTCTTC; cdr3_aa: CASSPGQGLAGVGDEQFF
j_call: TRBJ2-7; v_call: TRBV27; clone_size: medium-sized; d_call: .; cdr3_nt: TGTGCCAGCAGCCTAGGGGTAGGAGCTTACGAGCAGTACTTC; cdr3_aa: CASSLGVGAYEQYF